The entry below gives a single TCR beta chain sequence along with its context. The sample comes from a study of T cell changes during pregnancy in multiple sclerosis. The protocol was immunoSEQ multiplex PCR, while the TCRdb copy is restricted to in-frame clones and leaves out a portion. Altogether about 100,000 clones are present, more than 80% being singletons, with the ten largest covering more than 0.95%. The ends were cut back, 3 bases at V and 4 bases at J, with 16 bases in the middle. The CDR3 is 16 amino acids. Germline-derived CDR1 and CDR2 are MDHEN and SYDVKM. The source was peripheral blood, collected in the second trimester of pregnancy. This clonotype was obtained from a female donor with multiple sclerosis, enrolled in a pregnancy study. This chain joins TRBV28 and TRBJ1-5; D not certain. CDR3 DNA: TGTGCCAGCAGTTTCCATGGGTGGGCACTTAATCAGCCCCAGCATTTT. This codes for CASSFHGWALNQPQHF.